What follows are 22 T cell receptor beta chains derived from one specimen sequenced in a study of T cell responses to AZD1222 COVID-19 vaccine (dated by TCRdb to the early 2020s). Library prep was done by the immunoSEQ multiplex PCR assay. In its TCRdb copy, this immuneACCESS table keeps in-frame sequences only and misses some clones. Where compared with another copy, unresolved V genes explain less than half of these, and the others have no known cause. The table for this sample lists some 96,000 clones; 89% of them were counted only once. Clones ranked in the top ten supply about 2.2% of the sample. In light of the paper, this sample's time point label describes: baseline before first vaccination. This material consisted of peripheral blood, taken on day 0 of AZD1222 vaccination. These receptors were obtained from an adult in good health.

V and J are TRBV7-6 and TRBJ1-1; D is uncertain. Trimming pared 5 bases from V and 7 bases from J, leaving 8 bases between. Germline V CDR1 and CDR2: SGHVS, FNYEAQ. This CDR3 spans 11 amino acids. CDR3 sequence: CASSLGNEAFF. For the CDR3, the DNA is TGTGCCAGCAGCCTCGGAAATGAAGCTTTCTTT.

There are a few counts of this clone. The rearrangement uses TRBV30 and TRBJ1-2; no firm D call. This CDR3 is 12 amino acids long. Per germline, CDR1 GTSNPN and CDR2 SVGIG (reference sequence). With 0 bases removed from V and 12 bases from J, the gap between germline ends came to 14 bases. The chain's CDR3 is CAWSVSFLGHTF. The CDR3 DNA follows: TGTGCCTGGAGTGTTTCTTTTTTAGGCCACACCTTC.

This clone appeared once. The CDR3 loop reads CASSHRQGGEVYGYTF. CDR3 sequence (DNA): TGTGCCAGCAGCCACAGACAGGGAGGTGAGGTCTATGGCTACACCTTC. The V call is TRBV3-1 (or the pseudogene TRBV3-2), the J call TRBJ1-2, with 7 bases identical to TRBD1. This CDR3 spans 16 amino acids. After removal of 3 bases from V and 4 bases from J, the junction contained 11 bases not matched to a gene. Per the germline V gene, CDR1 is LGHDT and CDR2 is YNNKEL (reference sequence).

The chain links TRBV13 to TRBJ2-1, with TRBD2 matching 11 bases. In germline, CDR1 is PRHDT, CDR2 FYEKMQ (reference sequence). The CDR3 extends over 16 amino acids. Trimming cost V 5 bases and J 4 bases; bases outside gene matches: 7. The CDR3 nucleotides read TGTGCCAGCAGCAAACTAGCGGGGGAGTTTTACAATGAGCAGTTCTTC. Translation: CASSKLAGEFYNEQFF.

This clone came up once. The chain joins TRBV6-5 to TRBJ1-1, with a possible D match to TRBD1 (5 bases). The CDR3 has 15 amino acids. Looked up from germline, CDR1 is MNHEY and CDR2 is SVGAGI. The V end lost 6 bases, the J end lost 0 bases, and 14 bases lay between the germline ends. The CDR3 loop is CASRTDSNMNTEAFF. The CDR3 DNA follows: TGTGCCAGCAGGACCGACAGTAACATGAACACTGAAGCTTTCTTT.

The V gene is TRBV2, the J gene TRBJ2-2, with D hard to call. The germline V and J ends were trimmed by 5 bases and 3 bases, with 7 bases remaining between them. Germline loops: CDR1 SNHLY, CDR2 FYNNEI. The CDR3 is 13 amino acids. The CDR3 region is CASSRPHTGELFF. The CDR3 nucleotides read TGTGCCAGCAGTCGCCCTCACACCGGGGAGCTGTTTTTT.

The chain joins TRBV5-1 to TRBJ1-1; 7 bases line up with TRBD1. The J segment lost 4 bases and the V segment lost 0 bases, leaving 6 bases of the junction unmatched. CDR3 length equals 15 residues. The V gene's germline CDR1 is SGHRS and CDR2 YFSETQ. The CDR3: CASSLAAGGSTEAFF. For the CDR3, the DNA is TGCGCCAGCAGCTTGGCGGCAGGGGGTAGCACTGAAGCTTTCTTT.

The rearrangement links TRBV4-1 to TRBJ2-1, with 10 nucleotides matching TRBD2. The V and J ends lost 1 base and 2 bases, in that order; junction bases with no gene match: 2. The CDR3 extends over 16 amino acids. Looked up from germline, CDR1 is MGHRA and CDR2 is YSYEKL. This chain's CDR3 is CASSQGTSGAYNEQFF. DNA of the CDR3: TGCGCCAGCAGCCAAGGGACTAGCGGCGCCTACAATGAGCAGTTCTTC.

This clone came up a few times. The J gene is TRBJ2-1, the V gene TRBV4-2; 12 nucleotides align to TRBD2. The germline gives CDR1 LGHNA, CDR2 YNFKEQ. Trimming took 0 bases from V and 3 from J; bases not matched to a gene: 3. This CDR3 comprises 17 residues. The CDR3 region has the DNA TGTGCCAGCAGCCAAGAGACTAGCGGGAGTAACTACAATGAGCAGTTCTTC. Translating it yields CASSQETSGSNYNEQFF.

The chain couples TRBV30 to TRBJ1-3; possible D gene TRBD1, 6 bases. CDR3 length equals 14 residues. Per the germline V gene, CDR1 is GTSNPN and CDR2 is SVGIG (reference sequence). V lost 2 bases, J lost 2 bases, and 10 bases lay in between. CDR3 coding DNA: TGTGCCTGGAGTTTAAACAGGGCTGGAAACACCATATATTTT. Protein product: CAWSLNRAGNTIYF.

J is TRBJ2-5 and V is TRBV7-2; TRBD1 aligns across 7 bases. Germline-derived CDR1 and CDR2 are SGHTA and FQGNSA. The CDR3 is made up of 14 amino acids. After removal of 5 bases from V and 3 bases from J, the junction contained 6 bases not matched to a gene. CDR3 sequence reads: CASSPRQGKETQYF. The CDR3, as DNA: TGTGCCAGCAGCCCACGACAGGGTAAAGAGACCCAGTACTTC.

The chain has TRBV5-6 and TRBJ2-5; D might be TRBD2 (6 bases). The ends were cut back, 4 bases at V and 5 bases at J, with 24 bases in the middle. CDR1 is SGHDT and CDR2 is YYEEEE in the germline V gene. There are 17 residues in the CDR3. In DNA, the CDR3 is TGTGCCAGCAGCGCCGATGCTCGAATAGCGGTCGAGGAGACCCAGTACTTC. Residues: CASSADARIAVEETQYF.

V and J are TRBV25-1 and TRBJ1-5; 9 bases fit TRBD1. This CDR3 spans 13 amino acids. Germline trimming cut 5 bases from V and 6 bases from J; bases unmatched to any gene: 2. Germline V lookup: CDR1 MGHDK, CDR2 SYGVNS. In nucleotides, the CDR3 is TGTGCCAGCAGTCGACAGGGGGGTCAGCCCCAGCATTTT. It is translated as CASSRQGGQPQHF.

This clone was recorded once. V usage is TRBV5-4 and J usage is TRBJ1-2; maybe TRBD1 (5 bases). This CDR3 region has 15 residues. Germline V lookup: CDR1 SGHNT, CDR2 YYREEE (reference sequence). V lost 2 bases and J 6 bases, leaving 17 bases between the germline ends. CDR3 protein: CASSFDFPDINGYTF. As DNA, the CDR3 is TGTGCCAGCAGCTTTGATTTTCCGGACATTAATGGCTACACCTTC.

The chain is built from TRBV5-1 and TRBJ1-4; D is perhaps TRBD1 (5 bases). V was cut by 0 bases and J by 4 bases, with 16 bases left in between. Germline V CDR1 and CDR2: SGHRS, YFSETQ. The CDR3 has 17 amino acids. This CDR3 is CASSLDARGLGNEKLFF. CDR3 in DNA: TGCGCCAGCAGCTTGGACGCTCGGGGACTGGGTAATGAAAAACTGTTTTTT.

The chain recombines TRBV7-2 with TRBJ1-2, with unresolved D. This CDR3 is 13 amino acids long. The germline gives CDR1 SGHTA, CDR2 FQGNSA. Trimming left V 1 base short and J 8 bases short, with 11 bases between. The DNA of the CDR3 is TGTGCCAGCAGCTTAGGCAGGACGGGAGGCTACACCTTC. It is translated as CASSLGRTGGYTF.

The CDR3 is CAWSATGDGGYTF. The CDR3 DNA reads TGTGCCTGGAGTGCTACCGGGGACGGTGGCTACACCTTC. This rearrangement joins TRBV30 to TRBJ1-2, with a weak D call TRBD1 (5 bases). Per germline, CDR1 GTSNPN and CDR2 SVGIG (reference sequence). V dropped 1 base and J dropped 7 bases, with 13 bases sitting between them. The CDR3 length is 13 residues.

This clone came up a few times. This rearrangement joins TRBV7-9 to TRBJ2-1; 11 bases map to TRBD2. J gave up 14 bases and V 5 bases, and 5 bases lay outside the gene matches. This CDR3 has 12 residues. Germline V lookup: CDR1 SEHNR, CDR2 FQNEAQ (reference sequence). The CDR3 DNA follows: TGTGCCAGCAGCCCAGGGGGACTAGCGGAGTTCTTC. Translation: CASSPGGLAEFF. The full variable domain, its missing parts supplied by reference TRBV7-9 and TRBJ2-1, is DTGVSQNPRHKITKRGQNVTFRCDPISEHNRLYWYRQTLGQGPEFLTYFQNEAQLEKSRLLSDRFSAERPKGSFSTLEIQRTEQGDSAMYLCASSPGGLAEFFGPGTRLTVL.

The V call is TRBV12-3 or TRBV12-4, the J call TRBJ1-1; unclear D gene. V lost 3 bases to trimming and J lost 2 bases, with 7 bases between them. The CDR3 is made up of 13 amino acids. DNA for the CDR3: TGTGCCAGCAGTTTTCGTGGTAACACTGAAGCTTTCTTT. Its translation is CASSFRGNTEAFF.

CDR3 DNA: TGTGCCAGCAGCTTAAATTCTTTTACAGGGCTCTCTGGAAACACCATATATTTT. Translation gives CASSLNSFTGLSGNTIYF. The chain couples TRBV7-9 to TRBJ1-3; perhaps TRBD1 as D (6 bases). V lost 2 bases and J 0 bases, leaving 17 bases between the germline ends. This CDR3 has 18 amino acids. Per germline, CDR1 SEHNR and CDR2 FQNEAQ (reference sequence).

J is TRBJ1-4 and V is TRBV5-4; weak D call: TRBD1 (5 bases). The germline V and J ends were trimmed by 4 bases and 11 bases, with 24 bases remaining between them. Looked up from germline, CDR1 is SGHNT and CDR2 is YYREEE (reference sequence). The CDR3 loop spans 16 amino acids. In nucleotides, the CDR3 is TGTGCCAGCAGCCCCAGGTGGGGGACCGGGAAGAGGAAACTGTTTTTT. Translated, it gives CASSPRWGTGKRKLFF.

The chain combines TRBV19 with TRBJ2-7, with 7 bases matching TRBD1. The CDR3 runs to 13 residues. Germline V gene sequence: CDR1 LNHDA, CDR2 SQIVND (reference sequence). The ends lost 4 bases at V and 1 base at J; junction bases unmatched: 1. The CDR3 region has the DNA TGTGCCAGTAGTAAGGGACAGTCCTACGAGCAGTACTTC. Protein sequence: CASSKGQSYEQYF.